These T cell receptor beta chains were read from a single sample in a study of metastatic and nonmetastatic thyroid tumors. TCRdb reanalyzed the PCR reads via MiXCR. This table has about 14,000 clones, 32% appearing once. The sample taken for sequencing was tumor tissue. These receptor sequences come from a female donor with papillary thyroid cancer or a benign thyroid nodule (not recorded which). Some clones in this sample may be carry-over from other donors' samples. Each CDR3 is given with its conserved first and last residue. D genes are given only for firm matches. For some rows the clone size is stated as once, few or many, or as a class when expanded; others skip it.

abundance: .; j_gene: TRBJ2-7; v_gene: TRBV20-1; d_gene: .; CDR3aa: CSGAGTGAFVGEQYF; CDR3nt: TGCAGTGGTGCGGGTACGGGGGCCTTCGTGGGAGAGCAGTACTTC
abundance: .; j_gene: TRBJ1-2; v_gene: TRBV14; d_gene: .; CDR3aa: CASSQAAQVVNYGYTF; CDR3nt: TGTGCCAGCAGCCAAGCAGCTCAGGTGGTGAACTATGGCTACACCTTC
abundance: many; j_gene: TRBJ2-7; v_gene: TRBV20-1; d_gene: .; CDR3aa: CSARDGREAEEQYF; CDR3nt: TGCAGTGCTAGAGATGGTAGGGAGGCGGAAGAGCAGTACTTC
abundance: many; j_gene: TRBJ2-1; v_gene: TRBV2; d_gene: TRBD2; CDR3aa: CASSGVGGRANEQFF; CDR3nt: TGTGCCAGCAGTGGGGTTGGCGGGAGGGCCAATGAGCAGTTCTTC
abundance: few; j_gene: TRBJ2-2; v_gene: TRBV9; d_gene: .; CDR3aa: CASSASGQMSGELFF; CDR3nt: TGTGCCAGCAGCGCCTCAGGACAGATGAGCGGGGAGCTGTTTTTT
abundance: few; j_gene: TRBJ1-6; v_gene: TRBV10-1; d_gene: TRBD1; CDR3aa: CASSPGQGFSPLHF; CDR3nt: TGCGCCAGCAGTCCTGGACAGGGTTTTTCACCCCTCCACTTT
abundance: .; j_gene: TRBJ2-1; v_gene: TRBV24-1; d_gene: .; CDR3aa: CATSDSDNEQFF; CDR3nt: TGTGCCACCAGTGATTCGGACAATGAGCAGTTCTTC
abundance: many; j_gene: TRBJ2-2; v_gene: TRBV6-1; d_gene: .; CDR3aa: CASRVSEQFVNTGELFF; CDR3nt: TGTGCCAGCAGGGTATCCGAGCAGTTTGTGAACACCGGGGAGCTGTTTTTT
abundance: .; j_gene: TRBJ2-3; v_gene: TRBV2; d_gene: .; CDR3aa: CASSVSLGYTQYF; CDR3nt: TGTGCCAGCAGTGTGTCATTGGGGTATACGCAGTATTTT
abundance: .; j_gene: TRBJ2-7; v_gene: TRBV4-1; d_gene: .; CDR3aa: CASSQVEGSSYEQYF; CDR3nt: TGCGCCAGCAGCCAAGTTGAGGGAAGCTCCTACGAGCAGTACTTC
abundance: few; j_gene: TRBJ2-7; v_gene: TRBV15; d_gene: .; CDR3aa: CATSRDTDSSYEQYF; CDR3nt: TGTGCCACCAGCAGAGACACGGACAGCTCCTACGAGCAGTACTTC
abundance: medium-sized; j_gene: TRBJ1-5; v_gene: TRBV4-1; d_gene: .; CDR3aa: CASSQDTRQPQHF; CDR3nt: TGCGCCAGCAGCCAAGATACCCGACAGCCCCAGCATTTT
abundance: .; j_gene: TRBJ1-2; v_gene: TRBV2; d_gene: TRBD1; CDR3aa: CASRDRWQGNYGYTF; CDR3nt: TGTGCCAGCAGGGACAGGTGGCAAGGGAACTATGGCTACACCTTC
abundance: .; j_gene: TRBJ2-7; v_gene: TRBV5-1; d_gene: .; CDR3aa: CASSSAGSGYEQYF; CDR3nt: TGCGCCAGCAGCTCGGCCGGGAGCGGGTACGAGCAGTACTTC
abundance: .; j_gene: TRBJ1-6; v_gene: TRBV30; d_gene: TRBD1; CDR3aa: CAWSQGQDNSPLHF; CDR3nt: TGTGCCTGGAGTCAGGGACAGGATAATTCACCCCTCCACTTT
abundance: medium-sized; j_gene: TRBJ1-2; v_gene: TRBV6-6; d_gene: .; CDR3aa: CASSYTSVDGYTF; CDR3nt: TGTGCCAGCAGTTATACGAGTGTGGATGGCTACACCTTC
abundance: many; j_gene: TRBJ2-5; v_gene: TRBV9; d_gene: TRBD2; CDR3aa: CASSVDGTSETQYF; CDR3nt: TGTGCCAGCAGCGTAGATGGGACTAGCGAGACCCAGTACTTC
abundance: .; j_gene: TRBJ2-5; v_gene: TRBV4-2; d_gene: .; CDR3aa: CASSQGTGNVQETQYF; CDR3nt: TGTGCCAGCAGCCAAGGTACCGGTAACGTACAAGAGACCCAGTACTTC
abundance: few; j_gene: TRBJ2-5; v_gene: TRBV11-2; d_gene: .; CDR3aa: CASSLPGAQETQYF; CDR3nt: TGTGCCAGCAGCTTACCGGGCGCCCAAGAGACCCAGTACTTC
abundance: .; j_gene: TRBJ1-1; v_gene: TRBV7-3; d_gene: TRBD1; CDR3aa: CASSLRPGQGAGNTEAFF; CDR3nt: TGTGCCAGCAGCTTACGCCCCGGACAGGGGGCCGGAAACACTGAAGCTTTCTTT
abundance: many; j_gene: TRBJ2-5; v_gene: TRBV4-1; d_gene: .; CDR3aa: CASSQGPGEETQYF; CDR3nt: TGCGCCAGCAGCCAAGGGCCTGGGGAGGAGACCCAGTACTTC
abundance: medium-sized; j_gene: TRBJ2-1; v_gene: TRBV20-1; d_gene: .; CDR3aa: CSAPTGGSLGDEQFF; CDR3nt: TGCAGTGCTCCAACTGGGGGATCTCTCGGGGATGAGCAGTTCTTC
abundance: .; j_gene: TRBJ2-7; v_gene: TRBV20-1; d_gene: TRBD1; CDR3aa: CSACDRGMSYEQYF; CDR3nt: TGCAGTGCCTGTGACAGGGGGATGTCCTACGAGCAGTACTTC
abundance: many; j_gene: TRBJ1-4; v_gene: TRBV28; d_gene: TRBD1; CDR3aa: CASSFWGGQGREKLFF; CDR3nt: TGTGCCAGCAGTTTTTGGGGGGGACAGGGTAGGGAAAAACTGTTTTTT
abundance: .; j_gene: TRBJ2-7; v_gene: TRBV2; d_gene: .; CDR3aa: CASSELAYEQYF; CDR3nt: TGTGCCAGCAGTGAGTTGGCCTACGAGCAGTACTTC
abundance: medium-sized; j_gene: TRBJ2-7; v_gene: TRBV6-1; d_gene: TRBD1; CDR3aa: CASKLDRATSEQYF; CDR3nt: TGTGCCAGCAAGTTGGACAGGGCAACTAGCGAGCAGTACTTC
abundance: many; j_gene: TRBJ1-1; v_gene: TRBV29-1; d_gene: .; CDR3aa: CSVRGLQMNTEAFF; CDR3nt: TGCAGCGTGAGGGGGTTACAAATGAACACTGAAGCTTTCTTT
abundance: many; j_gene: TRBJ2-3; v_gene: TRBV9; d_gene: .; CDR3aa: CASSVLGGEGTDTQYF; CDR3nt: TGTGCCAGCAGCGTATTGGGGGGAGAGGGCACAGATACGCAGTATTTT
abundance: many; j_gene: TRBJ2-7; v_gene: TRBV5-4; d_gene: TRBD1; CDR3aa: CASSQGQGVYEQYF; CDR3nt: TGTGCCAGCAGCCAGGGACAGGGGGTCTACGAGCAGTACTTC
abundance: many; j_gene: TRBJ2-1; v_gene: TRBV4-2; d_gene: TRBD2; CDR3aa: CASSEIAGGILGEQFF; CDR3nt: TGTGCCAGCAGCGAGATAGCGGGAGGAATTTTGGGTGAGCAGTTCTTC
abundance: many; j_gene: TRBJ1-2; v_gene: TRBV28; d_gene: TRBD1; CDR3aa: CASSHGQGISGGYTF; CDR3nt: TGTGCCAGCAGCCACGGACAGGGAATAAGTGGCGGCTACACCTTC
abundance: few; j_gene: TRBJ2-1; v_gene: TRBV11-3; d_gene: TRBD2; CDR3aa: CASRASGIYNEQFF; CDR3nt: TGTGCCAGCCGGGCTAGCGGGATCTACAATGAGCAGTTCTTC
abundance: .; j_gene: TRBJ2-7; v_gene: TRBV30; d_gene: .; CDR3aa: CAWSSLPSLYEQYF; CDR3nt: TGTGCCTGGTCGAGTCTTCCCTCTCTCTACGAGCAGTACTTC